These T cell receptor beta chains were read from a single sample in a study of blood T cell repertoires in COVID-19. Sequencing was performed with immunoSEQ multiplex PCR; in TCRdb, only in-frame clones are kept and a portion is missing. Here the sample spans some 300,000 clones, 85% to 90% being singletons. Specimen: PBMCs or T cells enriched from blood (not recorded which). These receptors came from a woman in her twenties or thirties who had recovered from COVID-19. Both conserved end residues are part of each CDR3. The order of the fields is clone size, J gene, D gene, V gene, CDR3 protein, CDR3 DNA. The D gene is left open where the match is weak. The listing skips clone size in some rows; elsewhere it reads once, few, many or a size class.

-	TRBJ2-1	TRBD2	TRBV3-1/TRBV3-2	CASSPGLASEQFF	TGTGCCAGCAGCCCCGGACTAGCCTCTGAGCAGTTCTTC
few	TRBJ1-5	TRBD1	TRBV5-8	CASSFPGQGPDQPQHF	TGTGCCAGCAGCTTTCCGGGACAGGGGCCCGACCAGCCCCAGCATTTT
-	TRBJ2-1	TRBD2	TRBV15	CATADGIGEGENEQFF	TGTGCCACCGCTGATGGAATCGGGGAGGGCGAAAATGAGCAGTTCTTC
-	TRBJ2-7	TRBD1	TRBV30	CASGQASYEQYF	TGTGCCAGTGGACAGGCCTCCTACGAGCAGTACTTC
-	TRBJ1-2	-	TRBV3-1/TRBV3-2	CASSQVEYGYTF	TGTGCCAGCAGCCAAGTGGAGTATGGCTACACCTTC
-	TRBJ1-1	-	TRBV19	CASSIRVQNTEAFF	TGTGCCAGTAGTATCAGGGTTCAGAACACTGAAGCTTTCTTT
once	TRBJ2-7	-	TRBV7-6	CASSLGTATYEQYF	TGTGCCAGCAGCTTAGGCACAGCCACCTACGAGCAGTACTTC
-	TRBJ2-7	-	TRBV7-9	CASSFGPPYEQYF	TGTGCCAGCAGCTTTGGGCCCCCCTACGAGCAGTACTTC
-	TRBJ2-4	TRBD2	TRBV28	CASSPGASGRQNIQYF	TGTGCCAGCAGTCCAGGGGCTAGCGGGAGGCAAAACATTCAGTACTTC
-	TRBJ2-3	-	TRBV7-9	CASSLRLGGDTQYF	TGTGCCAGCAGCTTGAGACTAGGTGGCGATACGCAGTATTTT
-	TRBJ2-7	TRBD1	TRBV10-3	CAISESEQGVYEQYF	TGTGCCATCAGTGAGTCCGAACAGGGGGTGTACGAGCAGTACTTC
-	TRBJ2-3	-	TRBV7-9	CASSLDSSTDTQYF	TGTGCCAGCAGCTTGGACAGCAGCACAGATACGCAGTATTTT
-	TRBJ1-6	TRBD1	TRBV27	CASSETGGAGSPLHF	TGTGCCAGCAGTGAGACAGGGGGCGCGGGTTCACCCCTCCACTTT
-	TRBJ2-5	TRBD2	TRBV5-1	CASSLLGGSWYETQYF	TGCGCCAGCAGCTTGCTCGGCGGGAGTTGGTATGAGACCCAGTACTTC
-	TRBJ2-1	TRBD2	TRBV6-5	CASRPGLAVYNEQFF	TGTGCCAGCAGACCGGGACTAGCGGTTTACAATGAGCAGTTCTTC
-	TRBJ1-1	-	TRBV4-3	CASSRKRMTGNTEAFF	TGCGCCAGCAGCCGGAAGAGAATGACAGGCAACACTGAAGCTTTCTTT
-	TRBJ2-2	TRBD1	TRBV29-1	CSVTGQMNTGELFF	TGCAGCGTTACGGGACAGATGAACACCGGGGAGCTGTTTTTT
once	TRBJ2-7	-	TRBV27	CASSWDGSSYEQYF	TGTGCCAGCAGTTGGGACGGGAGCTCCTACGAGCAGTACTTC
-	TRBJ1-2	-	TRBV28	CASSFNSNNYGYTF	TGTGCCAGCAGTTTCAACAGTAATAACTATGGCTACACCTTC
-	TRBJ1-6	-	TRBV10-3	CAISPGAQLYNSPLHF	TGTGCCATCAGTCCAGGGGCGCAACTTTATAATTCACCCCTCCACTTT
-	TRBJ1-5	TRBD1	TRBV9	CASSVARGLGSYSNQPQHF	TGTGCCAGCAGCGTAGCCAGGGGGCTAGGGTCATATAGCAATCAGCCCCAGCATTTT
-	TRBJ2-1	TRBD2	TRBV27	CASSPGTSGRNEQFF	TGTGCCAGCAGTCCCGGGACTAGCGGGAGAAATGAGCAGTTCTTC
-	TRBJ2-1	-	TRBV7-9	CASSLVADEQFF	TGTGCCAGCAGCTTAGTGGCGGATGAGCAGTTCTTC
-	TRBJ1-5	-	TRBV11-2	CASSVGGWQPQHF	TGTGCCAGCAGCGTCGGGGGTTGGCAGCCCCAGCATTTT
-	TRBJ1-1	-	TRBV12-3/TRBV12-4	CASSHDPGRVAFF	TGTGCCAGCAGTCATGACCCAGGGAGGGTGGCTTTCTTT
few	TRBJ1-2	-	TRBV11-2	CASSFGDYGYTF	TGTGCCAGCAGCTTCGGGGACTATGGCTACACCTTC
-	TRBJ1-2	-	TRBV28	CASSTVDTSMPTNYGYTF	TGTGCCAGCAGCACCGTCGACACCAGTATGCCTACTAACTATGGCTACACCTTC
-	TRBJ2-5	-	TRBV6-1	CASSEAWQGSGETQYF	TGTGCCAGCAGTGAAGCCTGGCAGGGGTCAGGGGAGACCCAGTACTTC
-	TRBJ2-1	TRBD2	TRBV10-1	CASNFKTSGRLGGEQFF	TGCGCCAGCAATTTTAAGACTAGCGGGCGTCTGGGGGGTGAGCAGTTCTTC
-	TRBJ1-3	-	TRBV29-1	CSVGGGNSGNTIYF	TGCAGCGTGGGAGGGGGAAATTCTGGAAACACCATATATTTT
-	TRBJ2-1	-	TRBV7-9	CASTPLLTRPLYNEQFF	TGTGCCAGCACCCCCCTCTTGACTCGACCCTTATACAATGAGCAGTTCTTC
-	TRBJ2-1	TRBD1	TRBV24-1	CATSDTRQGHEQFF	TGTGCCACCAGTGACACACGACAGGGTCATGAGCAGTTCTTC
-	TRBJ1-2	-	TRBV5-1	CASSLGTDYGYTF	TGCGCCAGCAGCTTGGGGACAGACTATGGCTACACCTTC